The sequence of this T cell receptor beta chain was determined in a study of regulatory T cells in long-lasting Graves disease. CDR1 and CDR2 from the germline V gene are MDHEN and SYDVKM. The V gene end was trimmed by 6 bases and the J gene end by 5 bases; junction bases not matched to a gene: 12. The CDR3 consists of 15 residues. Time point: newly diagnosed GD, antithyroid drugs for less than 3 months. RNA isolated from PBMCs was used to make the TCR library. Arm-PCR with iRepertoire HTBI primers amplified the CDR3 regions for these TCR beta libraries. Via MiXCR, TCRdb re-called the multiplex PCR reads, giving one row per CDR3 protein. The table has about 540,000 distinct CDR3 sequences, about 13% seen once. This clonotype was seen at least ten times. Its antigen is still unknown. Study observations and caveats: Lower TCR diversity characterized persistent Graves' patients relative to newly diagnosed patients.

In addition, the sample was reused for a study of T cells in Graves' hyperthyroidism and ophthalmopathy. That investigation notes: TCR CDR3 regions were first amplified by RT-PCR with HTBI primers.

The TCR originated in a man between 25 and 39 years old with Graves disease. The material was peripheral blood mononuclear cells (PBMCs), obtained at new diagnosis, from a patient treated with antithyroid drugs. The chain couples TRBV28 to TRBJ1-2; 7 positions match TRBD1. The CDR3 DNA follows: TGTGCCAGCAGATCAATAACAGGGGACCATTATGGCTACACCTTC. Amino acid sequence: CASRSITGDHYGYTF.